This record concerns one T cell receptor (beta chain) sequence. The entry originates in a study of T cells in Graves' hyperthyroidism and ophthalmopathy. The V segment lost 1 base and the J segment 2 bases; nucleotides outside the gene matches: 4. CDR1 and CDR2 from the germline V gene are LGHDT and YNNKEL (reference sequence). The CDR3 totals 15 residues. The PBMCs had their origin in 7.5 to 10 ml of fresh peripheral blood. Researchers took RNA transcripts and amplified the TCR beta CDR3 regions from them. The HTBI primer set was used in a first-round RT-PCR of the TCR CDR3. TCRdb itself ran the multiplex PCR reads through MiXCR, one entry per CDR3 protein. The data contain some 490,000 distinct CDR3 sequences, about 20% of them singletons.

The sample comprised blood. V and J are TRBV3-1 and TRBJ2-7, with 8 bases identical to TRBD2. This TCR came from a woman in her 70s with Graves' ophthalmopathy. CDR3 bases: TGTGCCAGCAGCCAAGTTTCGGGAGGGCCCTACGAGCAGTACTTC. It codes for CASSQVSGGPYEQYF.